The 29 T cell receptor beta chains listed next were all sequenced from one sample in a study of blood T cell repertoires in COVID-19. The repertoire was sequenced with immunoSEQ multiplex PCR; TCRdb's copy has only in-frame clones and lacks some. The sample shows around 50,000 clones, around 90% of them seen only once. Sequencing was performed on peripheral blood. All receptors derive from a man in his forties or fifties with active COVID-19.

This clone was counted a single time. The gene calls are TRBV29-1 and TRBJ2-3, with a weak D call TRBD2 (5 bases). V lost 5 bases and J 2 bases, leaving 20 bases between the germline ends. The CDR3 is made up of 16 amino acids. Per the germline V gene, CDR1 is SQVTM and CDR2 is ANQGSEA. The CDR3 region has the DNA TGCAGCGTTAGGACGGAGGATACGGATTACACAGATACGCAGTATTTT. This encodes CSVRTEDTDYTDTQYF.

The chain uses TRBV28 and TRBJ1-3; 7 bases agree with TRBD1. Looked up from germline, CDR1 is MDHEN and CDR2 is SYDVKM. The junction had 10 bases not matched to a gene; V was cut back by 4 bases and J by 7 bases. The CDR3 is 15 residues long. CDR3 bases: TGTGCCAGCAGTTCAAGCCGGGACAGTAGGAACACCATATATTTT. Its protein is CASSSSRDSRNTIYF.

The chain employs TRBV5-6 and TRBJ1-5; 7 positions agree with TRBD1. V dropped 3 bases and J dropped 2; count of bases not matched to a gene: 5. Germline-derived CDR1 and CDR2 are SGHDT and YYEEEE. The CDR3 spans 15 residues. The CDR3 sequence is CASSSTGLGNQPQHF. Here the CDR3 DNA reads TGTGCCAGCAGCTCGACAGGGCTCGGCAATCAGCCCCAGCATTTT.

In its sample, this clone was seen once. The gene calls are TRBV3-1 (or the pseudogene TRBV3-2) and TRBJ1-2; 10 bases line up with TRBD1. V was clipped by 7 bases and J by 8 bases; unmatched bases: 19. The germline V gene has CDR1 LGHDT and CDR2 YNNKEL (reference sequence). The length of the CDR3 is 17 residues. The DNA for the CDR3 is TGTGCCAGCACCTCAATGGGGACAGGGGCTGGAAGTATGGGCTACACCTTC. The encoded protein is CASTSMGTGAGSMGYTF.

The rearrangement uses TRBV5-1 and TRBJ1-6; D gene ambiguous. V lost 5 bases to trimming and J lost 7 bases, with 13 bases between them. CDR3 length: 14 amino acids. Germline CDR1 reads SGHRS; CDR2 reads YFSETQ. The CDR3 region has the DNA TGCGCCAGCAGTCTCAACATTGCAAATTCACCCCTCCACTTT. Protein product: CASSLNIANSPLHF.

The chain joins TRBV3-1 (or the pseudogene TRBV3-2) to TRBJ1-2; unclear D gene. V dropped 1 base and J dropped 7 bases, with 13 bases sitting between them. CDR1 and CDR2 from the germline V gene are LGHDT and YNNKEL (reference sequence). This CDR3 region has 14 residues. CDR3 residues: CASSQVPGGSGYTF. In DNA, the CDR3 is TGTGCCAGCAGCCAAGTTCCCGGTGGTAGTGGCTACACCTTC.

CDR3 loop: CASSPVSRDSNYGYTF. In nucleotides, the CDR3 is TGTGCCAGCTCACCTGTCTCCCGCGACAGTAACTATGGCTACACCTTC. The rearrangement joins TRBV18 to TRBJ1-2; a possible D gene is TRBD1 (5 bases). The CDR3 spans 16 residues. CDR1 is KGHSH and CDR2 is LQKENI in the germline V gene. V lost 3 bases and J lost 1, with 15 bases in between.

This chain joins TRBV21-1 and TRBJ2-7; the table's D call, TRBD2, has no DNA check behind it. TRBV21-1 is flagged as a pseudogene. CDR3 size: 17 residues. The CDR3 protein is CASSKRSRPRMPYEQYF. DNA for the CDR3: TGTGCCAGCAGCAAACGGAGCAGACCCCGGATGCCCTACGAGCAGTACTTC.

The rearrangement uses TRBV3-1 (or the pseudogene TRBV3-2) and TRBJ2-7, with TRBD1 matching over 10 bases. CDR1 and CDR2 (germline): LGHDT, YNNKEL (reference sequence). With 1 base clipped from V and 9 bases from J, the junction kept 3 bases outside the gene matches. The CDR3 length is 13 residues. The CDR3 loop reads CASSQGQGAGQYF. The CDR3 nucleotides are TGTGCCAGCAGCCAAGGACAGGGGGCCGGGCAGTACTTC.

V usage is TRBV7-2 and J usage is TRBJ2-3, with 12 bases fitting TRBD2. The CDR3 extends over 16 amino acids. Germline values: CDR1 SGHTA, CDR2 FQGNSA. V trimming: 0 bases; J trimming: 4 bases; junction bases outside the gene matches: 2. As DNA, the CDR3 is TGTGCCAGCAGCTTAGCGGCTAGCGGGGGGGCAGATACGCAGTATTTT. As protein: CASSLAASGGADTQYF.

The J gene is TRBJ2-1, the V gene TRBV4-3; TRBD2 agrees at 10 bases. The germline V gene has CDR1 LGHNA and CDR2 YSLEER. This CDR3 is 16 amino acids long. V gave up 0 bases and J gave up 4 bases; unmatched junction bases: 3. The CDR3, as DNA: TGCGCCAGCAGCCAAGAGCCTAGCGGGGGTTACAATGAGCAGTTCTTC. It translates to CASSQEPSGGYNEQFF.

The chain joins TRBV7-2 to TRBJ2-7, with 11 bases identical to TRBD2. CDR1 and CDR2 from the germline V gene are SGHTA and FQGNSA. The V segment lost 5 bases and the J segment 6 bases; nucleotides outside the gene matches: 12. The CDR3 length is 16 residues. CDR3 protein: CASSPPSSGREGEQYF. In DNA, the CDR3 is TGTGCCAGCAGCCCTCCAAGTAGCGGGAGGGAAGGCGAGCAGTACTTC.

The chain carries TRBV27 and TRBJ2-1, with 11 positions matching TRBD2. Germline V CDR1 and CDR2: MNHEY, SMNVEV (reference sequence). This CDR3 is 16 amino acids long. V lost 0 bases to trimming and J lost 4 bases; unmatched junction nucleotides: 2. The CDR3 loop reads CASSLSGTSGYNEQFF. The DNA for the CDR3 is TGTGCCAGCAGTTTATCAGGGACTAGCGGTTACAATGAGCAGTTCTTC.

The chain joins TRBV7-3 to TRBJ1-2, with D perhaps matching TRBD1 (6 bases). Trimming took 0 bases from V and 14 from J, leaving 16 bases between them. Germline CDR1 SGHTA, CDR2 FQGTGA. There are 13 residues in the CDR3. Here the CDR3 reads CASSLTPRTEKTF. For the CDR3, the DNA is TGTGCCAGCAGCTTAACGCCGAGGACAGAGAAAACCTTC.

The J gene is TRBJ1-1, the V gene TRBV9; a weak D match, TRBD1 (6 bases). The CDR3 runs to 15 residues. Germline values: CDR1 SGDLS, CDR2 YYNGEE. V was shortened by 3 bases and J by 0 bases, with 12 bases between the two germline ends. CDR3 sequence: CASSAQQGLNTEAFF. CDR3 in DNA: TGTGCCAGCAGCGCCCAACAGGGATTGAACACTGAAGCTTTCTTT.

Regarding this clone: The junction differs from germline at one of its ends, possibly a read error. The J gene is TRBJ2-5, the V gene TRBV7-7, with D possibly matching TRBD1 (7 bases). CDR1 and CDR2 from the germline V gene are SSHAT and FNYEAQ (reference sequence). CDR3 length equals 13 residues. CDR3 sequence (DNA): TGTGCTAGCACCACAGGGGCGGGGGAGACCCAGTACTTC. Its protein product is CASTTGAGETQYF.

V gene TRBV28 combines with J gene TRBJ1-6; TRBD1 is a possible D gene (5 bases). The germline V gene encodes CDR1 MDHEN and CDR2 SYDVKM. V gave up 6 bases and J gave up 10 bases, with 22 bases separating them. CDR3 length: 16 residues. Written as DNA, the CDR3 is TGTGCCAGCAGCGTCGCCATGGGGGGGGGACGGTCACCCCTCCACTTT. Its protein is CASSVAMGGGRSPLHF.

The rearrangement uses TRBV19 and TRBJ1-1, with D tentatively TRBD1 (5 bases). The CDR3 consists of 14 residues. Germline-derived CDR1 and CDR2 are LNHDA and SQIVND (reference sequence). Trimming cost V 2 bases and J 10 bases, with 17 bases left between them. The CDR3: CASSIPSGKGLAFF. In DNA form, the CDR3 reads TGTGCCAGTAGTATACCGTCAGGGAAAGGGCTAGCTTTCTTT.

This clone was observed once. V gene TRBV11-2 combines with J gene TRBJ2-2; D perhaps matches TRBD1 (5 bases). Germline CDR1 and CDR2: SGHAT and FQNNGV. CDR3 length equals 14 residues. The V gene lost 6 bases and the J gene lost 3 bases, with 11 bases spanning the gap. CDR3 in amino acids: CASRRQGDTGELFF. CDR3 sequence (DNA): TGTGCCAGCAGAAGGCAGGGTGACACCGGGGAGCTGTTTTTT.

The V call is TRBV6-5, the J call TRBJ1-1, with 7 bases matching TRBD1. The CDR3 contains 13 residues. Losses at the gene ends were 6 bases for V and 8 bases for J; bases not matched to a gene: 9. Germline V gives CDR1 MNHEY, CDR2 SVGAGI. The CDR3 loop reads CASSRPRDREAFF. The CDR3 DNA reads TGTGCCAGCAGCCGACCCCGGGACAGAGAAGCTTTCTTT.

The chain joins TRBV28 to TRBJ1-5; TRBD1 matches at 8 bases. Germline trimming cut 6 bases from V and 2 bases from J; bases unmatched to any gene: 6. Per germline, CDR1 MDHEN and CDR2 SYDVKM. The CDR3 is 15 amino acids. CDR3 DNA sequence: TGTGCCAGCAGGGGGCCAGGGGGCGGCAATCAGCCCCAGCATTTT. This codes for CASRGPGGGNQPQHF.

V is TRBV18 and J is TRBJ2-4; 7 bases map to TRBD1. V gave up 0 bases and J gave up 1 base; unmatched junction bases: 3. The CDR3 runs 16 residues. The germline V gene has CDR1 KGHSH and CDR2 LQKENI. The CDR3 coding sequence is TGTGCCAGCTCACCACCGCCAGGGGGTGCCAAAAACATTCAGTACTTC. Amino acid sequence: CASSPPPGGAKNIQYF.

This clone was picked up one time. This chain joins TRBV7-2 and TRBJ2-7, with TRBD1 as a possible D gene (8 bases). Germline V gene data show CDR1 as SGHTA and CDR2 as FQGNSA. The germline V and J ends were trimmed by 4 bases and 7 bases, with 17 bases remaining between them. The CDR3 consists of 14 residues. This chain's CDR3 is CASSSYGQGGEQYF. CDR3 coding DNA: TGTGCCAGCAGCTCCTACGGACAGGGAGGGGAGCAGTACTTC.

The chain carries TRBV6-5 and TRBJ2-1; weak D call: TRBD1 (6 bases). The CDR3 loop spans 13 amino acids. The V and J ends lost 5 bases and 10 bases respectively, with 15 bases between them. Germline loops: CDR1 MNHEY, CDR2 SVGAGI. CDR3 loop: CASSKTGWREQFF. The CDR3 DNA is TGTGCCAGCAGTAAAACAGGGTGGCGGGAGCAGTTCTTC.

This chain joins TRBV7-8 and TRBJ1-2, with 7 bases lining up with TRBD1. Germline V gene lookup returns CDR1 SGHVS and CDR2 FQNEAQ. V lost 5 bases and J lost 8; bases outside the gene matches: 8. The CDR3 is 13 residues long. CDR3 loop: CASSVEGARGYTF. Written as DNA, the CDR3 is TGTGCCAGCAGCGTGGAGGGGGCGAGGGGCTACACCTTC.

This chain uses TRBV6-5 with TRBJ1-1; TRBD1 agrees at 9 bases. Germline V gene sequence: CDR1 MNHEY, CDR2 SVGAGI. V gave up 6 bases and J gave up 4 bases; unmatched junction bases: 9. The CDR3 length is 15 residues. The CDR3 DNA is TGTGCCAGCAGCCTAAGACAGGGGGGTACCACTGAAGCTTTCTTT. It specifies CASSLRQGGTTEAFF.

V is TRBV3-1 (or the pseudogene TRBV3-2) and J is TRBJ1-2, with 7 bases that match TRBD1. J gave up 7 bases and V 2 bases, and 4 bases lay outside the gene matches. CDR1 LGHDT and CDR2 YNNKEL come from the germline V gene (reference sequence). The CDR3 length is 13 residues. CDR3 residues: CASSQTYRGGYTF. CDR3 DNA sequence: TGTGCCAGCAGCCAAACTTACAGGGGTGGCTACACCTTC.

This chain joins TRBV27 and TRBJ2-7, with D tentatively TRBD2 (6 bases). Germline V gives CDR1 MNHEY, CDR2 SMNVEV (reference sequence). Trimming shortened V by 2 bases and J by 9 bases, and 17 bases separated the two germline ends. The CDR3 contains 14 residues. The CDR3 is CASSLRQGDWGQYF. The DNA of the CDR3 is TGTGCCAGCAGTTTAAGACAAGGGGACTGGGGGCAGTACTTC.

The CDR3 region is CASSFGQTEAFF. The CDR3 DNA is TGTGCCAGCAGTTTCGGACAGACTGAAGCTTTCTTT. The chain is built from TRBV12-3 or TRBV12-4 and TRBJ1-1, with D possibly matching TRBD1 (6 bases). This CDR3 has 12 amino acids. V was clipped by 3 bases and J by 5 bases, with 7 bases between them.